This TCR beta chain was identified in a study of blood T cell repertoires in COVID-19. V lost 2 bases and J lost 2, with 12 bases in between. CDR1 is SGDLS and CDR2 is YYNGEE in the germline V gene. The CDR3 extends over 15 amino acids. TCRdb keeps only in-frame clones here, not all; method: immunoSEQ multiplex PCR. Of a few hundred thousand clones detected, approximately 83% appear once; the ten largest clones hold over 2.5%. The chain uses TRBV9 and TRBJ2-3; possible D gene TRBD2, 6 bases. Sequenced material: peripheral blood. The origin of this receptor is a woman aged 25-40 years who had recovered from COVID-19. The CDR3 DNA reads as TGTGCCAGCAGCGTTAATAGCGGATTCACAGATACGCAGTATTTT. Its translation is CASSVNSGFTDTQYF.